The sequence of this TCR beta chain was determined in a study of blood T cell repertoires in COVID-19. This CDR3 has 14 amino acids. Germline CDR1 and CDR2: SEHNR and FQNEAQ (reference sequence). Trimming cost V 5 bases and J 8 bases, with 18 bases left between them. In the original analysis: Quantification of nucleated cells was approximated via reference gene primer amplification. Clones were read by immunoSEQ multiplex PCR, and TCRdb kept only the in-frame ones, dropping some. V, J and clone size were drawn from that table, and D and trimming were deduced from the DNA. The data contain a few hundred thousand clones, 88% of them singletons. For recovered donors of Cohort 3, there were two negative PCRs, clearance, or symptom resolution.

Sequencing input: PBMCs or T cells enriched from blood (not recorded which). This receptor was obtained from a young woman who had recovered from COVID-19. The chain carries TRBV7-9 and TRBJ1-2, with D unclear. CDR3 loop: CASSLSAVTGGYTF. As DNA, the CDR3 is TGTGCCAGCAGCCTATCGGCCGTGACGGGGGGCTACACCTTC.